These T cell receptor beta chains were read from a single sample in a study of blood T cell repertoires in COVID-19. Assay used: immunoSEQ multiplex PCR; TCRdb lists only in-frame clones, some missing. The sample contains approximately 400,000 clones, roughly 90% of which appear only once. Sequencing was done on a sample of peripheral blood. The receptors stem from a man aged 35-49 years with acute or convalescent COVID-19. CDR3s include the opening cysteine and the closing phenylalanine or tryptophan. D genes are given only for firm matches. A clone size is listed for some rows: how often the clone was seen (once, few, many), or a class if it is expanded.

j_call | v_call | clone_size | d_call | cdr3_nt | cdr3_aa
TRBJ1-2 | TRBV9 | - | - | TGTGCCAGCAGCGTAGGACACCGACAGGCCGATTTCTATGGCTACACCTTC | CASSVGHRQADFYGYTF
TRBJ2-2 | TRBV2 | - | - | TGTGCCAGCGGGACTTCCGGGGAGCTGTTTTTT | CASGTSGELFF
TRBJ2-2 | TRBV12-3/TRBV12-4 | once | - | TGTGCCAGCACCTTAGGGAGCACCGGGGAGCTGTTTTTT | CASTLGSTGELFF
TRBJ2-6 | TRBV5-1 | few | - | TGCGCCAGCAGCTTTGACAGTTTCCACTCTGGGGCCAACGTCCTGACTTTC | CASSFDSFHSGANVLTF
TRBJ1-3 | TRBV5-5 | - | - | TGTGCCAGCAGCTGGAGACAGGGAAACACCATATATTTT | CASSWRQGNTIYF
TRBJ2-2 | TRBV6-2/TRBV6-3 | - | TRBD2 | TGTGCCAGCAGTTATTCGACCCTAGCGGTCACCGGGGAGCTGTTTTTT | CASSYSTLAVTGELFF
TRBJ1-4 | TRBV19 | - | - | TGTGCCAGTAGTAACGAGGGGGGGTTACGCGAAAAACTGTTTTTT | CASSNEGGLREKLFF
TRBJ1-4 | TRBV30 | - | TRBD1 | TGTGCCTGTACAGGGGGCGCGGAAAAACTGTTTTTT | CACTGGAEKLFF
TRBJ2-5 | TRBV27 | - | - | TGTGCCAGCAGTACTCGACCCGACAGAAAAGAGACCCAGTACTTC | CASSTRPDRKETQYF
TRBJ1-3 | TRBV27 | - | TRBD1 | TGTGCCAGCAGTCCCGGACAGGGGCGGGGAAACACCATATATTTT | CASSPGQGRGNTIYF
TRBJ2-6 | TRBV7-8 | - | - | TGTGCCAGCAGCCTAAGGGATGGCGGGGCCCGCTCTGGGGCCAACGTCCTGACTTTC | CASSLRDGGARSGANVLTF
TRBJ1-5 | TRBV12-5 | - | - | TGTGCTAGTGGTTTGGCCCCCAGTAATAGCAATCAGCCCCAGCATTTT | CASGLAPSNSNQPQHF
TRBJ2-3 | TRBV18 | - | - | TGTGCCAGCTCACAGAGCGGCCGGCGGGATACGCAGTATTTT | CASSQSGRRDTQYF